What follows are 29 T cell receptor beta chains derived from one specimen sequenced in a study of blood T cells in healthy people across ages (dated by TCRdb to about 2015). The library was made by 5' RACE. The sequencer was an Illumina HiSeq 2500. The second PCR ran for roughly 6 to 11 cycles and used a J-beta primer mix along with a sample-barcoded 5' primer. TCRdb cleaned the public reads at Q25 with fastp, built clones with MiXCR and kept in-frame beta chains. All rows with the same CDR3 protein become a single entry with the most common DNA and genes. A total of over a million distinct CDR3 sequences appear in this sample, 35% to 50% of them only once. The ten largest clones add up to about 19% of the sample. Sequencing was carried out using blood. These receptors were obtained from a woman aged 60-75 years in good health.

This clonotype was seen more than once but under ten times. The rearrangement links TRBV20-1 to TRBJ2-5; D possibly corresponds to TRBD2 (5 bases). This CDR3 contains 13 residues. Trimming removed 5 bases from V and 2 bases from J, with 12 bases in between. Per the germline V gene, CDR1 is DFQATT and CDR2 is SNEGSKA (reference sequence). DNA for the CDR3: TGCAGTGCTGGTGGACTGATACAAGAGACCCAGTACTTC. It codes for CSAGGLIQETQYF.

The chain recombines TRBV10-3 with TRBJ2-7; 9 nucleotides line up with TRBD2. The length of the CDR3 is 14 residues. Germline V lookup: CDR1 ENHRY, CDR2 SYGVKD. V shed 4 bases and J 3 bases; nucleotides not matched to a gene: 4. In nucleotides, the CDR3 is TGTGCCATCAGTGTAGCGGGAGATATCTACGAGCAGTACTTC. Protein product: CAISVAGDIYEQYF.

The chain couples TRBV11-2 to TRBJ2-1, with 7 bases fitting TRBD2. V dropped 9 bases and J dropped 0; count of bases not matched to a gene: 20. Germline V gives CDR1 SGHAT, CDR2 FQNNGV. The CDR3 consists of 19 residues. The CDR3 loop is CASGGETRWELASYNEQFF. DNA of the CDR3: TGTGCCAGTGGGGGGGAGACTAGGTGGGAGTTAGCCTCCTACAATGAGCAGTTCTTC.

The table lists this clonotype with a few counts. This rearrangement joins TRBV2 to TRBJ2-3, with D maybe TRBD2 (6 bases). The CDR3 extends over 17 amino acids. Per the germline V gene, CDR1 is SNHLY and CDR2 is FYNNEI. V dropped 0 bases and J dropped 2 bases, with 15 bases sitting between them. In DNA, the CDR3 is TGTGCCAGCAGTGAAGCGCTTCTTGCGGGGTACACAGATACGCAGTATTTT. This translates into CASSEALLAGYTDTQYF.

The genes are TRBV9 and TRBJ2-7; D may be TRBD1 (5 bases). Germline V lookup: CDR1 SGDLS, CDR2 YYNGEE. The CDR3 length is 13 residues. V lost 0 bases and J 3 bases, leaving 7 bases between the germline ends. The CDR3 DNA reads TGTGCCAGCAGCGTAGACAGGAACTACGAGCAGTACTTC. Translated, it gives CASSVDRNYEQYF.

This clonotype showed up just a few times. The genes are TRBV7-9 and TRBJ2-5; weak D call: TRBD2 (6 bases). Trimming cost V 4 bases and J 3 bases, with 12 bases left between them. The CDR3 extends over 14 amino acids. The germline V gene has CDR1 SEHNR and CDR2 FQNEAQ (reference sequence). The CDR3 DNA reads TGTGCCAGCAGCTCCCCAGCGGGTAAAGAGACCCAGTACTTC. Translation: CASSSPAGKETQYF.

The rearrangement links TRBV3-1 to TRBJ2-4; 9 positions agree with TRBD2. The trim removed 4 bases at V and 0 bases at J, leaving 16 bases unmatched. Germline V gene data show CDR1 as LGHDT and CDR2 as YNNKEL (reference sequence). The CDR3 has 20 amino acids. CDR3 sequence: CASSPRGGAGGGLAKNIQYF. DNA of the CDR3: TGTGCCAGCAGCCCCCGAGGAGGAGCGGGAGGAGGGCTAGCCAAAAACATTCAGTACTTC.

The sample holds a few counts of this clonotype. The rearrangement uses TRBV25-1 and TRBJ2-7; TRBD1 matches at 9 bases. Trimming cost V 4 bases and J 3 bases; bases outside gene matches: 7. CDR3 length: 15 amino acids. The germline V gene has CDR1 MGHDK and CDR2 SYGVNS. This chain's CDR3 is CASSGTGEKNYEQYF. DNA for the CDR3: TGTGCCAGCAGTGGGACAGGGGAAAAGAACTACGAGCAGTACTTC.

The chain uses TRBV5-8 and TRBJ2-3, with D perhaps TRBD2 (6 bases). The CDR3 loop spans 16 amino acids. CDR1 and CDR2 from the germline V gene are SGHTS and YDEGEE. Trimming removed 3 bases at V and 0 bases at J, with 14 bases between. Written as DNA, the CDR3 is TGTGCCAGCAGCTCAGGAGCGGGCCCAAGCACAGATACGCAGTATTTT. This codes for CASSSGAGPSTDTQYF.

V usage is TRBV11-2 and J usage is TRBJ2-5; 12 bases line up with TRBD1. The DNA end favors TRBJ2-7, so the J call may be wrong. Germline V gene data show CDR1 as SGHAT and CDR2 as FQNNGV. The CDR3 is 18 residues long. The CDR3 loop is CASSSDRDRGREWYEQYF. CDR3 in DNA: TGTGCCAGCAGCTCCGACCGGGACAGGGGGCGGGAGTGGTACGAGCAGTACTTC.

The chain links TRBV7-8 to TRBJ2-1, with D hard to call. Germline-derived CDR1 and CDR2 are SGHVS and FQNEAQ. This CDR3 has 16 residues. Trimming removed 1 base at V and 0 bases at J, with 10 bases between. CDR3 loop: CASSLGQVSSYNEQFF. The CDR3 nucleotides read TGTGCCAGCAGCTTAGGTCAGGTGAGCTCCTACAATGAGCAGTTCTTC.

The rearrangement joins TRBV7-8 to TRBJ2-3; D unresolved. There are 13 residues in the CDR3. Between the trimmed V and J ends, which lost 4 bases and 5 bases, there was a span of 10 bases. The germline V gene encodes CDR1 SGHVS and CDR2 FQNEAQ. DNA for the CDR3: TGTGCCAGCAGCTCCTACGAGGAAGATACGCAGTATTTT. Its protein is CASSSYEEDTQYF.

The table lists this clonotype with a few counts. The rearrangement joins TRBV12-3 or TRBV12-4 to TRBJ1-2, with D perhaps matching TRBD1 (6 bases). The CDR3 is made up of 15 amino acids. Trimming removed 4 bases at V and 5 bases at J, with 17 bases between. The CDR3 DNA follows: TGTGCCAGCAGTTCGGCTACAGGGCAGGGGTATGGCTACACCTTC. Encoded protein: CASSSATGQGYGYTF.

In its sample, this clonotype was seen a few times. This chain uses TRBV28 with TRBJ1-5; D uncertain. V shed 1 base and J shed 4 bases, with 11 bases lying between them. CDR3 length equals 15 residues. Germline V gene lookup returns CDR1 MDHEN and CDR2 SYDVKM. This CDR3 is CASSLSGLSNQPQHF. The CDR3 nucleotides read TGTGCCAGCAGTTTATCGGGCCTTTCGAATCAGCCCCAGCATTTT.

The chain employs TRBV5-1 and TRBJ2-7; 10 nucleotides match TRBD2. V lost 5 bases and J lost 3; bases outside the gene matches: 5. CDR1 and CDR2 (germline): SGHRS, YFSETQ. The CDR3 has 14 amino acids. The CDR3 region is CASRITSGNYEQYF. The CDR3 bases are TGCGCCAGCAGAATTACTAGCGGGAACTACGAGCAGTACTTC.

The chain couples TRBV3-1 to TRBJ2-3; maybe TRBD2 (6 bases). The CDR3 contains 17 residues. V lost 2 bases to trimming and J lost 0 bases, with 15 bases between them. The germline V gene has CDR1 LGHDT and CDR2 YNNKEL (reference sequence). The CDR3 protein is CASSQPLVGGSTDTQYF. Written as DNA, the CDR3 is TGTGCCAGCAGCCAACCCCTTGTGGGGGGTAGCACAGATACGCAGTATTTT.

The gene calls are TRBV7-2 and TRBJ2-3, with D hard to call. Germline V gene lookup returns CDR1 SGHTA and CDR2 FQGNSA. The CDR3 runs 16 residues. Trimming removed 1 base from V and 0 bases from J, with 11 bases in between. This chain's CDR3 is CASSLVETRSTDTQYF. The CDR3 DNA sequence: TGTGCCAGCAGCTTAGTGGAGACCCGGAGCACAGATACGCAGTATTTT.

As concerns this clonotype: A read error may explain this, as a much larger clone is one base away. V is TRBV25-1 and J is TRBJ1-5; D remains ambiguous. CDR1 and CDR2 from the germline V gene are MGHDK and SYGVNS. This CDR3 is 12 amino acids long. Trimming stripped 3 bases from V and 9 bases from J, with 9 bases between. In nucleotides, the CDR3 is TGTGCCAGCAGTGAGTCCGGTCCGCCCCAGCATTTT. This codes for CASSESGPPQHF.

Only a few counts were recorded for this clonotype. The rearrangement links TRBV20-1 to TRBJ2-7; TRBD2 agrees at 7 bases. The trim removed 0 bases at V and 0 bases at J, leaving 8 bases unmatched. CDR1 is DFQATT, CDR2 SNEGSKA, per germline (reference sequence). CDR3 size: 16 residues. The CDR3 region has the DNA TGCAGTGCTAGAGATCTATATGCGGGAGCCTCCTACGAGCAGTACTTC. This codes for CSARDLYAGASYEQYF.

This clonotype has a handful of counts. J is TRBJ2-4 and V is TRBV29-1; a weak D match, TRBD1 (6 bases). V lost 0 bases and J 0 bases, leaving 15 bases between the germline ends. The CDR3 sequence is 17 residues long. Germline values: CDR1 SQVTM, CDR2 ANQGSEA. The CDR3 coding sequence is TGCAGCGTTGAAGATCGAAGGGGGACACTAGCCAAAAACATTCAGTACTTC. Amino acids: CSVEDRRGTLAKNIQYF.

This clonotype was counted a few times. This sequence joins TRBV7-2 and TRBJ2-3; 11 bases agree with TRBD1. This CDR3 comprises 17 residues. The J segment lost 0 bases and the V segment lost 5 bases, leaving 7 bases of the junction unmatched. Per the germline V gene, CDR1 is SGHTA and CDR2 is FQGNSA. The DNA of the CDR3 is TGTGCCAGCAGCGACCCCGGGACAGGGGGAAGCACAGATACGCAGTATTTT. This gives the protein CASSDPGTGGSTDTQYF.

This chain links TRBV6-6 with TRBJ1-1; possibly TRBD1 for D (6 bases). The V gene's germline CDR1 is MNHNY and CDR2 SVGAGI (reference sequence). This CDR3 contains 15 residues. The V end was cut by 2 bases, the J end by 1 base, with 11 bases between. This CDR3 reads CASSYGGRANTEAFF. In nucleotides, the CDR3 is TGTGCCAGCAGTTACGGGGGCAGGGCGAACACTGAAGCTTTCTTT.

V and J are TRBV10-3 and TRBJ2-3; unclear D gene. The CDR3 spans 14 residues. The germline V gene has CDR1 ENHRY and CDR2 SYGVKD. Trimming took 2 bases from V and 5 from J, leaving 11 bases between them. The CDR3 DNA reads as TGTGCCATCAGTGAGATAGCCTCGGGAGATACGCAGTATTTT. It is translated as CAISEIASGDTQYF.

This rearrangement joins TRBV4-1 to TRBJ1-1; the D is unclear. This CDR3 has 14 residues. Germline assignment: CDR1 MGHRA and CDR2 YSYEKL. With 4 bases removed from V and 3 bases from J, the gap between germline ends came to 12 bases. CDR3 region: CASSLFGRDTEAFF. The CDR3 coding sequence is TGCGCCAGCAGCCTATTTGGGCGTGACACTGAAGCTTTCTTT.

The chain has TRBV12-3 or TRBV12-4 and TRBJ2-1; D possibly corresponds to TRBD2 (5 bases). This CDR3 has 17 residues. Trimming removed 6 bases from V and 4 bases from J, with 22 bases in between. The CDR3 is CASRPRWASRGYNEQFF. The CDR3 coding sequence is TGTGCCAGCAGGCCTCGATGGGCGTCCCGCGGGTACAATGAGCAGTTCTTC.

Only a few counts were recorded for this clonotype. V gene TRBV24-1 combines with J gene TRBJ2-1; D is undetermined. The V and J ends lost 0 bases and 9 bases respectively, with 2 bases between them. This CDR3 is 11 amino acids long. In germline, CDR1 is KGHDR, CDR2 SFDVKD. The CDR3 loop reads CATSDLGEQFF. The CDR3 nucleotides read TGTGCCACCAGTGATTTGGGTGAGCAGTTCTTC.

The J gene is TRBJ1-4, the V gene TRBV3-1; D is uncertain. V was pared by 0 bases and J by 4 bases, with 9 bases between. The CDR3 spans 15 residues. CDR1 and CDR2 (germline): LGHDT, YNNKEL (reference sequence). The CDR3 loop is CASSQDLGFNEKLFF. The CDR3 nucleotides are TGTGCCAGCAGCCAAGATCTGGGTTTTAATGAAAAACTGTTTTTT.

The rearrangement uses TRBV12-3 or TRBV12-4 and TRBJ2-3; tentative D call: TRBD1 (6 bases). The CDR3 loop spans 14 amino acids. V dropped 8 bases and J dropped 4 bases, with 16 bases sitting between them. The CDR3: CASGRQVVSDTQYF. The CDR3 nucleotides read TGTGCCAGCGGCCGACAGGTAGTGTCAGATACGCAGTATTTT.

Only a few counts were recorded for this clonotype. V is TRBV12-3 or TRBV12-4 and J is TRBJ2-7; perhaps TRBD2 as D (6 bases). With 5 bases removed from V and 7 bases from J, the gap between germline ends came to 18 bases. This CDR3 has 14 residues. The CDR3 DNA reads TGTGCCAGCAGTATAACCCAAGCCGCGGGGGAGCAGTACTTC. It translates to CASSITQAAGEQYF.